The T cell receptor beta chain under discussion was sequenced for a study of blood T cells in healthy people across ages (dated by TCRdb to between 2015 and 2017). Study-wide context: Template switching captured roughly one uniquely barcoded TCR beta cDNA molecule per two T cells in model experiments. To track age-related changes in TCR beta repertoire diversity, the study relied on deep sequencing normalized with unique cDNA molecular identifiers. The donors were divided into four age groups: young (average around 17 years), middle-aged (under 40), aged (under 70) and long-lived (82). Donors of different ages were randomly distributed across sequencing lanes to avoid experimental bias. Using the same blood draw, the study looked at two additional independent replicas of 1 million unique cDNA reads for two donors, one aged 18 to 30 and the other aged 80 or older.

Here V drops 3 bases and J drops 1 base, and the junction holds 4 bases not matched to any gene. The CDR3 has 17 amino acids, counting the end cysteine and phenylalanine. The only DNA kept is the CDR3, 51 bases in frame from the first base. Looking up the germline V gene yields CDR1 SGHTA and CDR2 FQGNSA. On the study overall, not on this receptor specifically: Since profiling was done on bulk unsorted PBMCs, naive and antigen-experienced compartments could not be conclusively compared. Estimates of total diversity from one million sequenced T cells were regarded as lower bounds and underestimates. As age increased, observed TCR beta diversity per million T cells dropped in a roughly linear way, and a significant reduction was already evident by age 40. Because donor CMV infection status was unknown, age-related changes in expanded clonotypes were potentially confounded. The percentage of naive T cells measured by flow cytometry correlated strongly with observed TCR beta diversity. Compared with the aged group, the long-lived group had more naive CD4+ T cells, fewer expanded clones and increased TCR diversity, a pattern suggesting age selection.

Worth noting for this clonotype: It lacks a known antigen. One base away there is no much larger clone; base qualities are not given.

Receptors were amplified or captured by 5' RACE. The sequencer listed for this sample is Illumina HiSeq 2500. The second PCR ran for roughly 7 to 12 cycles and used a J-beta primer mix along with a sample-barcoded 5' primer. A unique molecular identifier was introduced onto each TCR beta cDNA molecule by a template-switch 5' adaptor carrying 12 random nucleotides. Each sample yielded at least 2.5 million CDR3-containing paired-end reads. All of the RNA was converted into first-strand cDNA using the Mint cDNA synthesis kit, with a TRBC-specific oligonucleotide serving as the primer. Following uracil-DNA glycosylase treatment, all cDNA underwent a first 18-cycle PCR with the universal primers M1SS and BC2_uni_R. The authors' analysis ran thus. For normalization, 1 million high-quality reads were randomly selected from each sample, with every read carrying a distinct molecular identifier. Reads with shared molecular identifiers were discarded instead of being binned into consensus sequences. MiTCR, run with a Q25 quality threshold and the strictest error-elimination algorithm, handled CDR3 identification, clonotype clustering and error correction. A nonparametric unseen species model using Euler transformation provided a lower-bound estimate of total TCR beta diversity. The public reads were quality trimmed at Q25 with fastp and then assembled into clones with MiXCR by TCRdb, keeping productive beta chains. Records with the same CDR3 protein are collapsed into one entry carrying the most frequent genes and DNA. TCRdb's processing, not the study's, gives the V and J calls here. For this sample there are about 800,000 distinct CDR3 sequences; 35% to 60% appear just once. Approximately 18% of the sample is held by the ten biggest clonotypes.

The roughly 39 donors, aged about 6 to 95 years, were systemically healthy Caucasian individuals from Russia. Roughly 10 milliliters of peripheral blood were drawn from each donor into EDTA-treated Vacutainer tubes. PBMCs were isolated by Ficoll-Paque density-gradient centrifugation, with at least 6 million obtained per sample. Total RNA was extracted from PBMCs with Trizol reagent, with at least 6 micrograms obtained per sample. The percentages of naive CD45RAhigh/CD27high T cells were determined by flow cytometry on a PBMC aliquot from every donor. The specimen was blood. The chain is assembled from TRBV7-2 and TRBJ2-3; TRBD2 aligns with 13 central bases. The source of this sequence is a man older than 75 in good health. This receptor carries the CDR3 CASSFGLAGEGTDTQYF. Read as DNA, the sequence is TGTGCCAGCAGCTTCGGACTAGCGGGAGAGGGCACAGATACGCAGTATTTT.